This is a list of T cell receptor beta chains from one sample in a study of metastatic and nonmetastatic thyroid tumors. TCRdb re-called clones via MiXCR from the PCR reads. The sample contains tens of thousands of clones, less than 30% of which appear only once. Sequenced sample: blood. The receptor set was obtained from a female donor with papillary thyroid cancer or a benign thyroid nodule (not recorded which). Some clones in this sample may be carry-over from other donors' samples. Both conserved end residues are part of each CDR3. Each record gives: J gene, V gene, D gene, clone size, CDR3 DNA, CDR3 protein. A D gene is named only where the DNA matches it firmly. Where a row states a size, it is once, few, many or the class of an expanded clone; other rows omit it.

J gene: TRBJ2-1
V gene: TRBV7-3
D gene: -
clone size: -
CDR3 DNA: TGTGCCAGCATCCCGCGCGGAGGATCCGGCGGTGTGCAGTTCTTC
CDR3 protein: CASIPRGGSGGVQFF

J gene: TRBJ1-2
V gene: TRBV28
D gene: -
clone size: -
CDR3 DNA: TGTGCCAGCAGTTCCACAGCTCTGGGCTATGGCTACACCTTC
CDR3 protein: CASSSTALGYGYTF

J gene: TRBJ2-1
V gene: TRBV6-1
D gene: TRBD1
clone size: -
CDR3 DNA: TGTGCCAGCAGTTGGGACAGGGGCTACAATGAGCAGTTCTTC
CDR3 protein: CASSWDRGYNEQFF

J gene: TRBJ1-2
V gene: TRBV6-1
D gene: -
clone size: few
CDR3 DNA: TGTGCCAGCAGTTTACGACAGGACCCTAACTATGGCTACACCTTC
CDR3 protein: CASSLRQDPNYGYTF

J gene: TRBJ1-2
V gene: TRBV14
D gene: TRBD1
clone size: -
CDR3 DNA: TGTGCCAGCAGTTATGGGACAGGGTATGGCTACACCTTC
CDR3 protein: CASSYGTGYGYTF

J gene: TRBJ2-2
V gene: TRBV9
D gene: -
clone size: -
CDR3 DNA: TGTGCCAGCAGCGTAGTAGGGACGTCCACCGGGGAGCTGTTTTTT
CDR3 protein: CASSVVGTSTGELFF

J gene: TRBJ2-7
V gene: TRBV12-3/TRBV12-4
D gene: -
clone size: -
CDR3 DNA: TGTGCCAGCAGTATCTCCTACGAGCAGTACTTC
CDR3 protein: CASSISYEQYF

J gene: TRBJ1-2
V gene: TRBV20-1
D gene: -
clone size: once
CDR3 DNA: TGCAGTGGAGGATCCAACTATGGCTACACCTTC
CDR3 protein: CSGGSNYGYTF

J gene: TRBJ1-2
V gene: TRBV19
D gene: -
clone size: medium-sized
CDR3 DNA: TGTGCCAGTAAGGCAAGGGGCGAAGGTCGCTATGGCTACACCTTC
CDR3 protein: CASKARGEGRYGYTF

J gene: TRBJ1-5
V gene: TRBV28
D gene: TRBD1
clone size: -
CDR3 DNA: TGTGCCAGCAGTGGACACAGGGGGCCACAGCCCCAGCATTTT
CDR3 protein: CASSGHRGPQPQHF

J gene: TRBJ1-6
V gene: TRBV6-5
D gene: TRBD1
clone size: many
CDR3 DNA: TGTGCCAGCAGTTCCTTACAGGGGACCTATAATTCACCCCTCCACTTT
CDR3 protein: CASSSLQGTYNSPLHF

J gene: TRBJ2-7
V gene: TRBV18
D gene: -
clone size: -
CDR3 DNA: TGTGCCAGCTCTCGCGCTCGGTTCGAGCAGTACTTC
CDR3 protein: CASSRARFEQYF

J gene: TRBJ2-3
V gene: TRBV13
D gene: -
clone size: -
CDR3 DNA: TGTGCCAGCAGCCTTCGACAGGACACAGATACGCAGTATTTT
CDR3 protein: CASSLRQDTDTQYF

J gene: TRBJ2-3
V gene: TRBV20-1
D gene: TRBD2
clone size: -
CDR3 DNA: TGCAGTGCTAGAGATAGCGGGAGGACCGGCCGCACAGATACGCAGTATTTT
CDR3 protein: CSARDSGRTGRTDTQYF

J gene: TRBJ1-1
V gene: TRBV14
D gene: TRBD1
clone size: -
CDR3 DNA: TGTGCCAGCAGCCATGGGACAGGGCCCTTATCCCCTGAAGCTTTCTTT
CDR3 protein: CASSHGTGPLSPEAFF

J gene: TRBJ2-3
V gene: TRBV6-1
D gene: -
clone size: -
CDR3 DNA: TGTGCCACCCACAGGGATCCCAAAGATACGCAGTATTTT
CDR3 protein: CATHRDPKDTQYF

J gene: TRBJ2-7
V gene: TRBV6-2/TRBV6-3
D gene: -
clone size: few
CDR3 DNA: TGTGCCAGCAGTTTTGAGAATAATCAGTACTTC
CDR3 protein: CASSFENNQYF

J gene: TRBJ1-2
V gene: TRBV4-3
D gene: TRBD1
clone size: many
CDR3 DNA: TGCGCCAGCAGCCAAGATCATACGGGACAGGGTTATGGCTACACCTTC
CDR3 protein: CASSQDHTGQGYGYTF

J gene: TRBJ2-1
V gene: TRBV4-1
D gene: -
clone size: -
CDR3 DNA: TGCGCCAGCAGCCAAGACTTGGGGGAGGCCTACAATGAGCAGTTCTTC
CDR3 protein: CASSQDLGEAYNEQFF

J gene: TRBJ1-2
V gene: TRBV11-3
D gene: -
clone size: few
CDR3 DNA: TGTGCCAGCAGCCCCCCAACGTGGGGAAAAGACTATGGCTACACCTTC
CDR3 protein: CASSPPTWGKDYGYTF

J gene: TRBJ2-2
V gene: TRBV6-1
D gene: TRBD2
clone size: -
CDR3 DNA: TGTGCCAGCAGGGCGACTAGCGGACACACCGGGGAGCTGTTTTTT
CDR3 protein: CASRATSGHTGELFF

J gene: TRBJ2-3
V gene: TRBV18
D gene: TRBD2
clone size: few
CDR3 DNA: TGTGCCAGCTCACCGGAGCGGGGGGACACAGATACGCAGTATTTT
CDR3 protein: CASSPERGDTDTQYF

J gene: TRBJ1-5
V gene: TRBV10-3
D gene: -
clone size: medium-sized
CDR3 DNA: TGTGCCATCAGTGAGTCGAGAGATGGCAATCAGCCCCAGCATTTT
CDR3 protein: CAISESRDGNQPQHF

J gene: TRBJ2-3
V gene: TRBV3-1
D gene: -
clone size: many
CDR3 DNA: TGTGCCAGCAGCTTCGGGGATACGCAGTATTTT
CDR3 protein: CASSFGDTQYF

J gene: TRBJ2-5
V gene: TRBV28
D gene: -
clone size: -
CDR3 DNA: TGTGCCAGCAATACAAACAACCAAGAGACCCAGTACTTC
CDR3 protein: CASNTNNQETQYF

J gene: TRBJ2-1
V gene: TRBV5-1
D gene: TRBD2
clone size: few
CDR3 DNA: TGCGCCAGCAGCCTTATAGCGGGGGGCGGCTACAATGAGCAGTTCTTC
CDR3 protein: CASSLIAGGGYNEQFF

J gene: TRBJ2-6
V gene: TRBV10-3
D gene: TRBD1
clone size: -
CDR3 DNA: TGTGCCATCAGTGGGGACAGGGTTGGGGCCAACGTCCTGACTTTC
CDR3 protein: CAISGDRVGANVLTF

J gene: TRBJ2-2
V gene: TRBV6-1
D gene: -
clone size: few
CDR3 DNA: TGTGCCAGCAGACCGATTGGTGGGGAGCTGTTTTTT
CDR3 protein: CASRPIGGELFF

J gene: TRBJ2-1
V gene: TRBV6-2/TRBV6-3
D gene: TRBD2
clone size: few
CDR3 DNA: TGTGCCAGCAGTTACGGGGGGGTGTTCGATGAGCAGTTCTTC
CDR3 protein: CASSYGGVFDEQFF

J gene: TRBJ2-7
V gene: TRBV6-5
D gene: TRBD2
clone size: -
CDR3 DNA: TGTGCCAGCAGTTCCCCATCGGGACTAGCGGGAAACGAGCAGTACTTC
CDR3 protein: CASSSPSGLAGNEQYF

J gene: TRBJ1-4
V gene: TRBV4-2
D gene: -
clone size: -
CDR3 DNA: TGTGCCAGCAGCTCGACACCCCGGGGAGACGGGAAACTGTTTTTT
CDR3 protein: CASSSTPRGDGKLFF

J gene: TRBJ1-2
V gene: TRBV6-6
D gene: TRBD1
clone size: few
CDR3 DNA: TGTGCCAGCAGTTACCACGTACCAGGGACAGTCAACTATGGCTACACCTTC
CDR3 protein: CASSYHVPGTVNYGYTF

J gene: TRBJ1-2
V gene: TRBV7-2
D gene: -
clone size: -
CDR3 DNA: TGTGCCAGCAGCTTAAGGCAGGGAGAGGGCTACACCTTC
CDR3 protein: CASSLRQGEGYTF

J gene: TRBJ1-2
V gene: TRBV6-1
D gene: -
clone size: few
CDR3 DNA: TGTGCCAGCAGTGAAGCACAGAGTAACTATGGCTACACCTTC
CDR3 protein: CASSEAQSNYGYTF

J gene: TRBJ2-7
V gene: TRBV19
D gene: TRBD1
clone size: few
CDR3 DNA: TGTGCCAGTAGGACCCGGACAGGGTCTTACGAGCATTACTTC
CDR3 protein: CASRTRTGSYEHYF

J gene: TRBJ1-2
V gene: TRBV6-4
D gene: -
clone size: few
CDR3 DNA: TGTGCCAGCAGTGACGGAGGGAGGTATGGCTACACCTTC
CDR3 protein: CASSDGGRYGYTF